Listed below are T cell receptor beta chains from one sample, sequenced in a study of CD8 T cells in ankylosing spondylitis. TCRdb itself ran the 5' RACE reads through MiXCR, one entry per CDR3 protein. The repertoire includes 400,000 or so distinct CDR3 sequences, around 26% of them detected once, and roughly 0.9% sits in the top ten. Sequenced material: blood, either unsorted or a sorted T cell fraction (not recorded which). Receptor source: a male donor with ankylosing spondylitis. The CDR3 runs from the conserved cysteine through the conserved F or W. The order of the fields is J gene, D gene, V gene, clone size, CDR3 protein, CDR3 DNA. A D gene is named only where the DNA matches it firmly. The size of a clone is reported for some rows only, either as once, few or many, or as a class for expanded clones.

J: TRBJ2-5; D: .; V: TRBV7-2; size: .; CDR3: CASSVSLQETQYF; DNA: TGTGCCAGCAGCGTTAGCCTCCAAGAGACCCAGTACTTC
J: TRBJ1-4; D: .; V: TRBV7-2; size: .; CDR3: CASSLGGPGEKLFF; DNA: TGTGCCAGCAGCTTAGGGGGGCCGGGTGAAAAACTGTTTTTT
J: TRBJ1-5; D: TRBD1; V: TRBV6-1; size: .; CDR3: CASKGQGNQPQHF; DNA: TGTGCCAGCAAAGGACAGGGCAATCAGCCCCAGCATTTT
J: TRBJ1-5; D: TRBD1; V: TRBV6-1; size: .; CDR3: CASRGQGYGNQPQHF; DNA: TGTGCCAGCAGGGGACAGGGTTATGGCAATCAGCCCCAGCATTTT
J: TRBJ2-1; D: TRBD1; V: TRBV7-6; size: .; CDR3: CASSPKRDRVDSAYNEQFF; DNA: TGTGCCAGCAGCCCCAAAAGGGACAGGGTCGATTCGGCCTACAATGAGCAGTTCTTC
J: TRBJ2-1; D: .; V: TRBV29-1; size: .; CDR3: CSVEGSADNEQFF; DNA: TGCAGCGTTGAGGGTAGCGCCGACAATGAGCAGTTCTTC
J: TRBJ1-1; D: .; V: TRBV3-1; size: many; CDR3: CASSQDIDTEAFF; DNA: TGTGCCAGCAGCCAAGATATTGACACTGAAGCTTTCTTT
J: TRBJ2-5; D: .; V: TRBV5-1; size: .; CDR3: CASGLVSRTEETQYF; DNA: TGCGCCAGCGGCTTGGTTTCGAGAACTGAAGAGACCCAGTACTTC
J: TRBJ1-5; D: .; V: TRBV5-1; size: .; CDR3: CASSLAGGANQPQHF; DNA: TGCGCCAGCAGCTTGGCCGGGGGTGCTAATCAGCCCCAGCATTTT
J: TRBJ2-5; D: .; V: TRBV3-1; size: .; CDR3: CASSQTRGETQYF; DNA: TGTGCCAGCAGCCAAACAAGGGGGGAGACCCAGTACTTC
J: TRBJ2-1; D: .; V: TRBV12-3/TRBV12-4; size: few; CDR3: CASSRRAEQFF; DNA: TGTGCCAGCAGCCGCCGGGCTGAGCAGTTCTTC
J: TRBJ2-5; D: .; V: TRBV3-1; size: few; CDR3: CASSRWVGETQYF; DNA: TGTGCCAGCAGCCGGTGGGTGGGCGAGACCCAGTACTTC
J: TRBJ1-5; D: TRBD1; V: TRBV20-1; size: .; CDR3: CSATGQGGNQPQHF; DNA: TGCAGTGCCACGGGACAGGGAGGCAATCAGCCCCAGCATTTT
J: TRBJ2-1; D: TRBD2; V: TRBV4-2; size: few; CDR3: CASSERLAGKYNEQFF; DNA: TGTGCCAGCAGCGAACGACTAGCGGGAAAATACAATGAGCAGTTCTTC
J: TRBJ2-1; D: .; V: TRBV11-2; size: few; CDR3: CASTTSWGMGNEQFF; DNA: TGTGCCAGCACCACGTCCTGGGGGATGGGGAATGAGCAGTTCTTC
J: TRBJ2-2; D: TRBD2; V: TRBV12-3/TRBV12-4; size: many; CDR3: CASSTGTTRVGNTGELFF; DNA: TGTGCCAGCAGTACCGGGACTACCCGGGTGGGGAACACCGGGGAGCTGTTTTTT
J: TRBJ1-6; D: .; V: TRBV12-3/TRBV12-4; size: .; CDR3: CASSSERYNSPLHF; DNA: TGTGCCAGCAGTTCGGAGAGATATAATTCACCCCTCCACTTT
J: TRBJ1-5; D: TRBD1; V: TRBV20-1; size: few; CDR3: CSAHPGTGGFGQPQHF; DNA: TGCAGTGCTCATCCCGGGACAGGGGGCTTCGGTCAGCCCCAGCATTTT
J: TRBJ1-1; D: .; V: TRBV6-5; size: few; CDR3: CASSYSGSNTEAFF; DNA: TGTGCCAGCAGTTACTCAGGGAGTAACACTGAAGCTTTCTTT
J: TRBJ1-4; D: .; V: TRBV18; size: few; CDR3: CASSPDREATSEKLFF; DNA: TGTGCCAGCTCACCGGACAGAGAGGCTACTAGTGAAAAACTGTTTTTT
J: TRBJ2-7; D: .; V: TRBV6-5; size: .; CDR3: CASSRKLYEQYF; DNA: TGTGCCAGCAGTCGCAAACTATACGAGCAGTACTTC
J: TRBJ2-1; D: TRBD2; V: TRBV10-2; size: few; CDR3: CASSVAGLAYNEQFF; DNA: TGCGCCAGCAGTGTAGCGGGACTAGCGTACAATGAGCAGTTCTTC
J: TRBJ2-1; D: .; V: TRBV5-1; size: .; CDR3: CASSFGGQGEQFF; DNA: TGCGCCAGCAGCTTTGGGGGGCAAGGTGAGCAGTTCTTC
J: TRBJ2-1; D: TRBD1; V: TRBV12-3/TRBV12-4; size: .; CDR3: CASRKGTGGYNEQFF; DNA: TGTGCCAGCAGAAAGGGGACAGGGGGCTACAATGAGCAGTTCTTC
J: TRBJ2-1; D: .; V: TRBV18; size: .; CDR3: CASSPLQETTYNEQFF; DNA: TGTGCCAGCTCACCATTACAGGAGACGACTTACAATGAGCAGTTCTTC
J: TRBJ2-1; D: .; V: TRBV7-9; size: once; CDR3: CASSYNNRDSNEQFF; DNA: TGTGCCAGCAGCTATAATAACAGGGATTCTAATGAGCAGTTCTTC
J: TRBJ1-5; D: .; V: TRBV7-6; size: few; CDR3: CASSSPGLPQHF; DNA: TGTGCCAGCAGCTCGCCGGGTTTGCCCCAGCATTTT